This T cell receptor beta chain appears in the sequencing data of a study of CD8 T cells in ankylosing spondylitis (dated by TCRdb to about 2017). A note on the overall study: The study set out to find disease-linked TCR variants by profiling T cell receptor beta repertoires in ankylosing spondylitis patients and healthy donors. Peripheral blood samples were taken, and synovial fluid was additionally collected from ankylosing spondylitis patients. The whole study cohort included 108 healthy donors and roughly 24 ankylosing spondylitis patients.

In its sample, this clonotype was seen many times. The target of this receptor is not known. Per-base qualities were not stored, and no clone one base away is much larger. On the study overall, not on this receptor specifically: The disease-linked clones were reported as significantly enriched in matched synovial fluid samples from ankylosing spondylitis patients. Some of the motif variants had been reported before in the synovial fluid and blood of reactive arthritis patients, a finding that suggests common disease-initiation mechanisms. A CD8+ phenotype was shown by the disease-linked clones, which were found at relatively low frequencies in peripheral blood. A TCR beta motif of several highly homologous amino acid variants appeared characteristic of blood from ankylosing spondylitis patients.

The sequencer was an Illumina HiSeq 2500. Quantitative 5'-RACE with molecular barcodes was the method used to prepare the TCR beta libraries. The published analysis was carried out like this. To identify disease-linked TCR variants, a new computational method was used, one built on a probabilistic model of VDJ rearrangement. The public reads were reprocessed in TCRdb via fastp at Q25 and MiXCR, keeping in-frame beta chains. Identical CDR3 proteins give one entry, which carries the most common genes and DNA. The authors' filters were not applied to this entry. This sample lists about 840,000 distinct CDR3 sequences; 12% were detected once. The leading ten clones occupy roughly 0.51% of the sample. The sequence derives from a male donor with ankylosing spondylitis. Sequencing was carried out using blood, either unsorted or a sorted T cell fraction (not recorded which).

The CDR3 region reads CASSSSGTGGDEQFF. The DNA sequence is as follows: TGCGCCAGCAGCTCCTCCGGGACCGGAGGGGATGAGCAGTTCTTC. The chain employs TRBV5-1 and TRBJ2-1; TRBD2 might be the D gene, on 6 matching bases. Spanning cysteine to phenylalanine, the CDR3 consists of 15 amino acids. The CDR3 DNA has 45 bases and is translated from base 1. The trim is 3 bases for V and 8 bases for J, with a gap of 18 bases between the germline ends. CDR1 and CDR2, per the germline V gene, are SGHRS and YFSETQ.